One sample yielded the 21 T cell receptor beta chains listed below, sequenced in a study of T cells in Graves' hyperthyroidism and ophthalmopathy (dated by TCRdb to between 2019 and 2020). Receptors were amplified or captured by multiplex PCR. TCRdb lists the instrument as Illumina HiSeq 2000. TCR beta CDR3 regions were amplified from RNA transcripts. The TCR CDR3 was subjected to a first round of RT-PCR using the HTBI primer set and the Qiagen OneStep RT-PCR kit. TCRdb handled the public reads itself, with Q25 trimming in fastp and clone calling in MiXCR, and kept productive beta chains. For every CDR3 protein sequence, its rows merge into one entry that carries the most common genes and DNA. This sample is represented by about 770,000 distinct CDR3 sequences; 15% to 20% of them were singletons. 16% of the sample comes from the top ten. Sequencing was carried out using blood. The receptors here all came from a woman aged 45-60 years with Graves' hyperthyroidism that later progressed to Graves' ophthalmopathy.

At least ten counts were recorded for this clonotype. The rearrangement links TRBV7-9 to TRBJ1-1; D not certain. Trimming pared 11 bases from V and 5 bases from J, leaving 21 bases between. Germline CDR1 reads SEHNR; CDR2 reads FQNEAQ (reference sequence). CDR3 length equals 14 residues. The CDR3, as DNA: TGTGCCTGCCCCCGCGGGGAAGGGAATACTGAAGCTTTCTTT. It codes for CACPRGEGNTEAFF. Together with reference TRBV7-9 and TRBJ1-1, the CDR3 gives the full variable domain: DTGVSQNPRHKITKRGQNVTFRCDPISEHNRLYWYRQTLGQGPEFLTYFQNEAQLEKSRLLSDRFSAERPKGSFSTLEIQRTEQGDSAMYLCACPRGEGNTEAFFGQGTRLTVV.

The rearrangement links TRBV7-9 to TRBJ1-5; unclear D gene. Trimming took 4 bases from V and 0 from J, leaving 16 bases between them. The germline CDR1 and CDR2 sequences are SEHNR and FQNEAQ (reference sequence). This CDR3 region has 17 residues. CDR3 nucleotides: TGTGCCAGCAGCTCCCCCGAGGCCGGTTATAGCAATCAGCCCCAGCATTTT. It codes for CASSSPEAGYSNQPQHF.

This clonotype has only a few counts. The gene calls are TRBV4-2 and TRBJ2-1; TRBD2 matches at 7 bases. Germline V gene sequence: CDR1 LGHNA, CDR2 YNFKEQ. Trimming removed 7 bases from V and 7 bases from J; junction bases left unmatched: 19. There are 17 residues in the CDR3. CDR3 DNA sequence: TGTGCCAGCACCCAGCCATCTTACAGCGGGGATACGAATGAGCAGTTCTTC. Translation gives CASTQPSYSGDTNEQFF.

Only a few counts were recorded for this clonotype. This chain joins TRBV4-1 and TRBJ1-1; 9 nucleotides agree with TRBD1. After removal of 3 bases from V and 6 bases from J, the junction contained 17 bases not matched to a gene. This CDR3 region has 18 residues. From germline, CDR1 is MGHRA and CDR2 YSYEKL. Here the CDR3 reads CASSHFLPQGQGRSEAFF. The CDR3 bases are TGCGCCAGCAGCCATTTCCTCCCTCAAGGACAGGGGAGATCTGAAGCTTTCTTT.

This rearrangement joins TRBV11-2 to TRBJ1-1, with a tentative D call TRBD1 (5 bases). Germline values: CDR1 SGHAT, CDR2 FQNNGV. There are 17 residues in the CDR3. With 0 bases removed from V and 0 bases from J, the gap between germline ends came to 14 bases. CDR3 sequence (DNA): TGTGCCAGCAGCTTAGATACAGGACACTTGATGAACACTGAAGCTTTCTTT. It is translated as CASSLDTGHLMNTEAFF.

The gene calls are TRBV4-1 and TRBJ2-1; D unclear. V was pared by 0 bases and J by 4 bases, with 16 bases between. Germline CDR1 MGHRA, CDR2 YSYEKL. CDR3 length equals 17 residues. The CDR3 nucleotides are TGCGCCAGCAGCCAAGATTATGGTGCCGGGTCTTACAATGAGCAGTTCTTC. It translates to CASSQDYGAGSYNEQFF.

The sample holds a few counts of this clonotype. The CDR3: CASKRRGQNTEAFF. CDR3 bases: TGTGCCAGCAAAAGAAGGGGGCAGAACACTGAAGCTTTCTTT. The V call is TRBV12-3 or TRBV12-4, the J call TRBJ1-1; 7 bases align to TRBD1. The V and J ends lost 7 bases and 1 base, in that order; junction bases with no gene match: 6. The CDR3 covers 14 residues.

Details on this clonotype: A much larger clone lies one base from this, so it may be a read error. The chain's CDR3 is CTSTWGPMNTEAFF. The CDR3 DNA sequence: TGTACCAGCACGTGGGGGCCAATGAACACTGAAGCTTTCTTT. This sequence joins TRBV2 and TRBJ1-1; perhaps TRBD1 as D (6 bases). The CDR3 is 14 amino acids. Germline loops: CDR1 SNHLY, CDR2 FYNNEI.

This clonotype was counted a few times. This rearrangement joins TRBV24-1 to TRBJ2-2, with 8 bases aligning to TRBD2. Trimming removed 2 bases from V and 5 bases from J; junction bases left unmatched: 3. CDR3 length: 15 residues. CDR1 is KGHDR and CDR2 is SFDVKD in the germline V gene. DNA of the CDR3: TGTGCCACCAGTGATTCGGGACTAGGGACCGGGGAGCTGTTTTTT. This sequence encodes CATSDSGLGTGELFF.

This clonotype was detected many times. The chain joins TRBV9 to TRBJ1-3; D may be TRBD1 (6 bases). Looked up from germline, CDR1 is SGDLS and CDR2 is YYNGEE. The CDR3 has 16 residues. Deletions cut 4 bases from V and 0 bases from J, with 14 bases between. The CDR3 region is CASSTGQLTSGNTIYF. CDR3 sequence (DNA): TGTGCCAGCAGCACCGGACAGCTAACCTCTGGAAACACCATATATTTT.

J is TRBJ1-6 and V is TRBV6-2 or TRBV6-3; D remains ambiguous. The CDR3 runs 16 residues. Germline V gene lookup returns CDR1 MNHEY and CDR2 SVGEGT. Trimming shortened V by 2 bases and J by 0 bases, and 8 bases separated the two germline ends. The CDR3 nucleotides are TGTGCCAGCAGTTACCGAGGAGTCTCCTATAATTCACCCCTCCACTTT. It translates to CASSYRGVSYNSPLHF.

Ten or more counts support this clonotype. J is TRBJ2-3 and V is TRBV11-2; TRBD2 aligns across 14 bases. The CDR3 has 17 residues. The V gene end was trimmed by 5 bases and the J gene end by 2 bases; junction bases not matched to a gene: 6. The V gene's germline CDR1 is SGHAT and CDR2 FQNNGV. The chain's CDR3 is CASSIPGLAGVTDTQYF. Here the CDR3 DNA reads TGTGCCAGCAGCATCCCGGGACTAGCGGGGGTCACAGATACGCAGTATTTT.

This clonotype was observed at least ten times. The J gene is TRBJ1-3, the V gene TRBV3-1; maybe TRBD1 (5 bases). The CDR3 sequence is 18 residues long. V lost 0 bases and J lost 1, with 16 bases in between. The germline CDR1 and CDR2 sequences are LGHDT and YNNKEL (reference sequence). CDR3 residues: CASSQDLVRGASGNTIYF. The CDR3 bases are TGTGCCAGCAGCCAAGATCTTGTTAGGGGCGCGTCTGGAAACACCATATATTTT. Variable domain in full (rest from reference TRBV3-1 and TRBJ1-3): DTAVSQTPKYLVTQMGNDKSIKCEQNLGHDTMYWYKQDSKKFLKIMFSYNNKELIINETVPNRFSPKSPDKAHLNLHINSLELGDSAVYFCASSQDLVRGASGNTIYFGEGSWLTVV.

This clonotype has a count of ten or more. V and J are TRBV3-1 and TRBJ1-1, with D uncertain. The CDR3 consists of 13 residues. The germline V and J ends were trimmed by 4 bases and 3 bases, with 9 bases remaining between them. From germline, CDR1 is LGHDT and CDR2 YNNKEL (reference sequence). In DNA, the CDR3 is TGTGCCAGCAGCCCTCACGGCGACACTGAAGCTTTCTTT. Protein product: CASSPHGDTEAFF.

The table lists this clonotype with a few counts. The chain employs TRBV5-1 and TRBJ2-7, with 7 positions matching TRBD1. Germline-derived CDR1 and CDR2 are SGHRS and YFSETQ. The length of the CDR3 is 16 residues. J lost 2 bases, V lost 0 bases, and 8 bases had no gene match. The CDR3 bases are TGCGCCAGCAGCTTGGTTGCGGCAGGGGGAGCCTACGAGCAGTACTTC. Translated: CASSLVAAGGAYEQYF.

The genes are TRBV4-2 and TRBJ2-1; TRBD2 matches 13 bases. The CDR3 sequence is 16 residues long. V shed 5 bases and J 7 bases; nucleotides not matched to a gene: 8. CDR1 is LGHNA, CDR2 YNFKEQ, per germline. CDR3 in DNA: TGTGCCAGCAGCGGAACTAGCGGGGGGGCGTGGAATGAGCAGTTCTTC. Translated: CASSGTSGGAWNEQFF.

The chain carries TRBV30 and TRBJ1-4, with D possibly matching TRBD1 (6 bases). From germline, CDR1 is GTSNPN and CDR2 SVGIG (reference sequence). CDR3 length: 14 amino acids. The V end was cut by 1 base, the J end by 6 bases, with 12 bases between. As DNA, the CDR3 is TGTGCCTGGAGTGGGACAGCGAGAGATGAAAAACTGTTTTTT. Amino acids: CAWSGTARDEKLFF.

This sequence joins TRBV6-1 and TRBJ1-1, with D tentatively TRBD1 (5 bases). The V end was cut by 5 bases, the J end by 5 bases, with 12 bases between. CDR1 and CDR2 from the germline V gene are MNHNS and SASEGT. The CDR3 runs to 13 residues. CDR3 sequence (DNA): TGTGCCAGCAGTAATAGAGGGGATACTGAAGCTTTCTTT. It specifies CASSNRGDTEAFF.

This chain connects TRBV20-1 to TRBJ2-6, with no clear D. Germline V lookup: CDR1 DFQATT, CDR2 SNEGSKA (reference sequence). V lost 6 bases and J lost 2, with 5 bases in between. The CDR3 runs 12 residues. CDR3 residues: CSADTGANVLTF. CDR3 nucleotides: TGCAGTGCAGATACTGGGGCCAACGTCCTGACTTTC.

In this sample, this clonotype turned up a few times. The rearrangement links TRBV5-1 to TRBJ1-3; D gene unclear. The CDR3 covers 14 residues. CDR1 and CDR2 (germline): SGHRS, YFSETQ. V lost 4 bases and J lost 0, with 8 bases in between. CDR3 region: CASSPYPSGNTIYF. Written as DNA, the CDR3 is TGCGCCAGCAGCCCCTACCCCTCTGGAAACACCATATATTTT.

This clonotype was seen only a few times. The chain has TRBV13 and TRBJ2-3; 7 positions match TRBD2. The V and J ends lost 3 bases and 6 bases, in that order; junction bases with no gene match: 6. The CDR3 is 14 amino acids. From germline, CDR1 is PRHDT and CDR2 FYEKMQ (reference sequence). The CDR3 DNA reads as TGTGCCAGCAGCTTTCCGATCGGGGGGGATACGCAGTATTTT. Its protein is CASSFPIGGDTQYF.